The clone carrying this T cell receptor beta chain was detected ten times or more. What it recognizes is unknown. These data belong to a study of T cells after yellow fever vaccination. Study summary: Preparation used SMART-Seq v4 Ultra Low Input for the low-cell-number fractions.

Broader study findings: There was a possibility that FACS-sorted repertoires contained abundant clonotypes contaminating from the bulk population. Primary-vaccination clones mostly resurfaced post-booster (just under 98% CD4, 85% to 90% CD8).

Trimming removed 4 bases from V and 7 bases from J, with 17 bases in between. Looked up from germline, CDR1 is SGHDT and CDR2 is YYEEEE. This CDR3 region has 14 residues. Synthesis of TCR cDNA relied on 5'RACE template switching, which attached a universal primer site and UMIs. TCRdb fed the 5' RACE reads into MiXCR, producing one record per CDR3 protein. The table records some 200,000 distinct CDR3 sequences, roughly 3.3% of them present only once. This sequence was found in a young man who received the YFV17D yellow fever vaccine. The chain combines TRBV5-6 with TRBJ2-5; possibly TRBD1 or TRBD2 for D (6 bases each). The source was CD4+ T cells sorted from PBMCs, collected 10 days after the yellow fever booster vaccination. The CDR3 nucleotides are TGTGCCAGCAGCCAAAACTCGGGGGCTGGGACCCAGTACTTC. Translated: CASSQNSGAGTQYF.